Listed below are T cell receptor beta chains from one sample, sequenced in a study of cytomegalovirus exposure and HLA in healthy donors. Libraries were prepared by immunoSEQ multiplex PCR; TCRdb keeps only in-frame clonotypes and omits some of them. The sample consists of about 180,000 clones, around 80% of them appearing once. The sequenced sample was PBMCs. These TCRs come from a woman in her thirties or forties in good health and CMV-seronegative. CDR3s include the opening cysteine and the closing phenylalanine or tryptophan. Each record gives: D gene, clone size, V gene, J gene, CDR3 DNA, CDR3 protein. D genes are given only for firm matches. The size of a clone is reported for some rows only, either as once, few or many, or as a class for expanded clones.

d_call: NA; clone_size: NA; v_call: TRBV6-4; j_call: TRBJ1-1; cdr3_nt: TGTGCCAGCAGTGTTAACAGTTTAAGAACTGAAGCTTTCTTT; cdr3_aa: CASSVNSLRTEAFF
d_call: NA; clone_size: NA; v_call: TRBV7-9; j_call: TRBJ1-2; cdr3_nt: TGTGCCAGCAGCTTCCCGGGGGGTGGTGGCTACACCTTC; cdr3_aa: CASSFPGGGGYTF
d_call: NA; clone_size: few; v_call: TRBV7-9; j_call: TRBJ2-7; cdr3_nt: TGTGCCAGCAGCGTCTTACCAGGGTACGAGCAGTACTTC; cdr3_aa: CASSVLPGYEQYF
d_call: TRBD2; clone_size: NA; v_call: TRBV5-1; j_call: TRBJ2-7; cdr3_nt: TGCGCCAGCAGCCAAGTAGCGGGGCCCGACTACGAGCAGTACTTC; cdr3_aa: CASSQVAGPDYEQYF
d_call: NA; clone_size: once; v_call: TRBV5-6; j_call: TRBJ2-3; cdr3_nt: TGTGCCAGCAGCTTCAGGCAGATTTCCACAGATACGCAGTATTTT; cdr3_aa: CASSFRQISTDTQYF
d_call: NA; clone_size: few; v_call: TRBV6-6; j_call: TRBJ2-1; cdr3_nt: TGTGCCAGCAGTTTGGACAACCGGGGGTACAATGAGCAGTTCTTC; cdr3_aa: CASSLDNRGYNEQFF
d_call: TRBD1; clone_size: NA; v_call: TRBV5-1; j_call: TRBJ1-2; cdr3_nt: TGCGCCAGCAGGTTGGGGCTCGGACAGGGGACCACTGGCTACACCTTC; cdr3_aa: CASRLGLGQGTTGYTF
d_call: TRBD1; clone_size: NA; v_call: TRBV19; j_call: TRBJ2-7; cdr3_nt: TGTGCCAGTAGTATGACGACAGGGAACTACGAGCAGTACTTC; cdr3_aa: CASSMTTGNYEQYF
d_call: NA; clone_size: NA; v_call: TRBV5-1; j_call: TRBJ2-5; cdr3_nt: TGCGCCAGCAGCCGTGATCTAATAGAGACCCAGTACTTC; cdr3_aa: CASSRDLIETQYF
d_call: NA; clone_size: NA; v_call: TRBV10-3; j_call: TRBJ1-2; cdr3_nt: TGTGCCATCAGTGAGTCGGCGGTATATGGCTACACCTTC; cdr3_aa: CAISESAVYGYTF
d_call: TRBD1; clone_size: NA; v_call: TRBV19; j_call: TRBJ1-2; cdr3_nt: TGTGCCAGTAGTATGGGGGGACAGGGGCTCGTGCGTTATGGCTACACCTTC; cdr3_aa: CASSMGGQGLVRYGYTF
d_call: NA; clone_size: few; v_call: TRBV7-8; j_call: TRBJ1-1; cdr3_nt: TGTGCCAGCAGCTTTACCGATACAGGGAAAGCTTTCTTT; cdr3_aa: CASSFTDTGKAFF
d_call: TRBD2; clone_size: few; v_call: TRBV4-3; j_call: TRBJ2-1; cdr3_nt: TGCGCCAGCAGCCCTACACTAGCGGGAGGCCTCTCCCATGAGCAGTTCTTC; cdr3_aa: CASSPTLAGGLSHEQFF
d_call: NA; clone_size: NA; v_call: TRBV27; j_call: TRBJ2-1; cdr3_nt: TGTGCCAGCAGCTCACTATCCGGGACAAGAAATGAGCAGTTCTTC; cdr3_aa: CASSSLSGTRNEQFF
d_call: NA; clone_size: NA; v_call: TRBV6-6; j_call: TRBJ2-1; cdr3_nt: TGTGCCAGCAGTTCCTACCGGGACTCCCGCGGGAATGAGCAGTTCTTC; cdr3_aa: CASSSYRDSRGNEQFF
d_call: TRBD1; clone_size: NA; v_call: TRBV4-1; j_call: TRBJ2-3; cdr3_nt: TGCGCCAGCAGCCGCGGGGAGGGGACAGGGAGCACAGATACGCAGTATTTT; cdr3_aa: CASSRGEGTGSTDTQYF
d_call: TRBD2; clone_size: NA; v_call: TRBV12-5; j_call: TRBJ2-2; cdr3_nt: TGTGCTAGTAGACAGGGGCGGACTAGCGGGGTGAAGGGGAACACCGGGGAGCTGTTTTTT; cdr3_aa: CASRQGRTSGVKGNTGELFF
d_call: NA; clone_size: NA; v_call: TRBV19; j_call: TRBJ1-5; cdr3_nt: TGTGCCAGTAGTATAGAGGGGCAGGGATGGAGCAATCAGCCCCAGCATTTT; cdr3_aa: CASSIEGQGWSNQPQHF
d_call: NA; clone_size: NA; v_call: TRBV2; j_call: TRBJ1-3; cdr3_nt: TGTGCCAGCAGTGAAAATCGAGGTACCCTCTCTGGAAACACCATATATTTT; cdr3_aa: CASSENRGTLSGNTIYF
d_call: NA; clone_size: NA; v_call: TRBV30; j_call: TRBJ1-6; cdr3_nt: TGTGCCTGGAGAACCCGGAGGGATTCACCCCTCCACTTT; cdr3_aa: CAWRTRRDSPLHF
d_call: TRBD2; clone_size: NA; v_call: TRBV7-2; j_call: TRBJ2-7; cdr3_nt: TGTGCCAGCAGCTTAGCGACTAGCGGGGGCTACGAGCAGTACTTC; cdr3_aa: CASSLATSGGYEQYF
d_call: NA; clone_size: once; v_call: TRBV25-1; j_call: TRBJ2-1; cdr3_nt: TGTGCCAGCGGTAGACTTGAGCAGTTCTTC; cdr3_aa: CASGRLEQFF
d_call: TRBD1; clone_size: few; v_call: TRBV6-1; j_call: TRBJ1-5; cdr3_nt: TGTGCCAGCAGTGAGCCGTCAGGGGGCATCAATCAGCCCCAGCATTTT; cdr3_aa: CASSEPSGGINQPQHF
d_call: TRBD1; clone_size: NA; v_call: TRBV5-1; j_call: TRBJ1-1; cdr3_nt: TGCGCCAGCAGCGGAGGGACAGGTAGTCCGTGGGACACTGAAGCTTTCTTT; cdr3_aa: CASSGGTGSPWDTEAFF
d_call: TRBD1; clone_size: NA; v_call: TRBV19; j_call: TRBJ2-3; cdr3_nt: TGTGCCAGTAGTAGCGATAAGACAGGGGGCTTGAAAGATACGCAGTATTTT; cdr3_aa: CASSSDKTGGLKDTQYF
d_call: NA; clone_size: NA; v_call: TRBV6-1; j_call: TRBJ1-6; cdr3_nt: TGTGCCAGCAGTGAAACCGCCTTTGGGGGGAGCAATTCACCCCTCCACTTT; cdr3_aa: CASSETAFGGSNSPLHF
d_call: NA; clone_size: NA; v_call: TRBV27; j_call: TRBJ2-2; cdr3_nt: TGTGCCAGCAGTTATAGAGGCACCGGGGAGCTGTTTTTT; cdr3_aa: CASSYRGTGELFF
d_call: NA; clone_size: once; v_call: TRBV30; j_call: TRBJ2-3; cdr3_nt: TGTGCCTGGAGTTTAGGCGGCTCGCTCCGGTATTTT; cdr3_aa: CAWSLGGSLRYF
d_call: TRBD2; clone_size: NA; v_call: TRBV2; j_call: TRBJ2-1; cdr3_nt: TGTGCCAGCAGTGTTCGGACGGGACTAGCGGGATTTAGTAGGAATGAGCAGTTCTTC; cdr3_aa: CASSVRTGLAGFSRNEQFF
d_call: TRBD1; clone_size: NA; v_call: TRBV5-1; j_call: TRBJ2-2; cdr3_nt: TGCGCCAGCAGCCACAGGGGGCATGACACCGGGGAGCTGTTTTTT; cdr3_aa: CASSHRGHDTGELFF
d_call: TRBD2; clone_size: NA; v_call: TRBV5-1; j_call: TRBJ2-5; cdr3_nt: TGCGCCAGCAGCACGCCGGCGGGGGGGGGAGAGACCCAGTACTTC; cdr3_aa: CASSTPAGGGETQYF
d_call: NA; clone_size: NA; v_call: TRBV12-5; j_call: TRBJ2-7; cdr3_nt: TGTGCTAGTGGTTTTCCCCCTGGGACCGGGACTGAAGTCTACGAGCAGTACTTC; cdr3_aa: CASGFPPGTGTEVYEQYF
d_call: NA; clone_size: NA; v_call: TRBV6-1; j_call: TRBJ1-5; cdr3_nt: TGTGCCAGCAGTGGGACAGTTGGAGGCAATCAGCCCCAGCATTTT; cdr3_aa: CASSGTVGGNQPQHF
d_call: TRBD1; clone_size: NA; v_call: TRBV11-2; j_call: TRBJ2-7; cdr3_nt: TGTGCCAGCAGCACCGGGACAGGGACTTACGAGCAGTACTTC; cdr3_aa: CASSTGTGTYEQYF
d_call: NA; clone_size: NA; v_call: TRBV7-9; j_call: TRBJ1-6; cdr3_nt: TGTGCCAGCAGCTTAGGCGGTTCCGGAGGGTCACCCCTCCACTTT; cdr3_aa: CASSLGGSGGSPLHF
d_call: TRBD2; clone_size: NA; v_call: TRBV5-1; j_call: TRBJ2-3; cdr3_nt: TGCGCCAGCAGCTTCGGGTTAGCGGGAGGGACCTCAGATACGCAGTATTTT; cdr3_aa: CASSFGLAGGTSDTQYF